The clone carrying this T cell receptor beta chain turned up a few times. The sample belongs to a study of cytomegalovirus exposure and HLA in healthy donors. Germline V gene lookup returns CDR1 SGHRS and CDR2 YFSETQ. CDR3 length: 14 amino acids. Trimming removed 2 bases from V and 10 bases from J, with 15 bases in between. This table comes from immunoSEQ multiplex PCR, and its TCRdb copy is limited to in-frame clones, with some not included. The sample contains roughly 140,000 clones, approximately 86% of which appear only once. This chain connects TRBV5-1 to TRBJ1-4; possibly TRBD1 for D (6 bases). The receptor was derived from a woman younger than 35 in good health and CMV-seropositive. Source material: PBMCs. For the CDR3, the DNA is TGCGCCAGCAGCTTCGAGGCAGGGGATATAAAACTGTTTTTT. This encodes CASSFEAGDIKLFF.